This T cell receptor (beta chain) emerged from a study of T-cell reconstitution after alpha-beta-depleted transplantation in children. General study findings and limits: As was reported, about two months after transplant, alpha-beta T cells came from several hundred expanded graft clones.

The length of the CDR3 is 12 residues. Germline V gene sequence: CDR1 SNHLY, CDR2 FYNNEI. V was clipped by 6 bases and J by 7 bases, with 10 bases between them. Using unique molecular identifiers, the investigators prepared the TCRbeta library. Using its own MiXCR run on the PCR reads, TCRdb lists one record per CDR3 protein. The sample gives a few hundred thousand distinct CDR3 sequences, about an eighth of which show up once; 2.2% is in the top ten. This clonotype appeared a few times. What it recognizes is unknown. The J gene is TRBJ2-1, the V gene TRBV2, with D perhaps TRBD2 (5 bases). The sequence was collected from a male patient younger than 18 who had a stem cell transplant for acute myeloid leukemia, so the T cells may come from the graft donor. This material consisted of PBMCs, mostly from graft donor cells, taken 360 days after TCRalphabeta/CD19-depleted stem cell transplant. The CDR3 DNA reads TGTGCCAGCAGCTTTAAGCGGAATGAGCAGTTCTTC. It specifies CASSFKRNEQFF.